The following is a T cell receptor (beta chain) sequence with its context. Its cognate antigen is unknown. This CDR3 region has 17 residues. Trimming cost V 1 base and J 0 bases, with 13 bases left between them. From germline, CDR1 is MGHRA and CDR2 YSYEKL. This sample stems from a study of cytomegalovirus exposure and HLA in healthy donors. The PCR was carried out with 60 Vbeta primers and 13 Jbeta primers. Profiling relied on immunoSEQ multiplex PCR, and the TCRdb table lists in-frame clones only, not all of them. The data show 150,000 to 200,000 clones, about 80% seen once. Study findings and constraints: Accounts indicate the classifier identified cytomegalovirus status with strong specificity and sensitivity. Presence/absence analyses treated sequencing depth as roughly uniform across donors. Through in vitro validation, a few CMV-associated chains were shown to be specific for CMV antigens.

This chain connects TRBV4-1 to TRBJ2-1, with D tentatively TRBD2 (6 bases). This sequence was found in a woman aged 18-29 years in good health and CMV-seropositive. The sample consisted of PBMCs. Written as DNA, the CDR3 is TGCGCCAGCAGCCAAGTTCCGGGGGTCAGCTCCTACAATGAGCAGTTCTTC. This sequence encodes CASSQVPGVSSYNEQFF.